This T cell receptor (beta chain) appears in the sequencing data of a study of T cells after yellow fever vaccination. Study-level results: Abundant bulk-derived clonotypes could contaminate FACS-sorted repertoires. Post-booster reappearance was seen for most primary-vaccination clones (around 96% CD4, roughly 91% CD8).

This clonotype has only a few counts. Its matching antigen is unknown. Germline CDR1 is DFQATT and CDR2 is SNEGSKA (reference sequence). There are 14 residues in the CDR3. The junction had 3 bases not matched to a gene; V was cut back by 6 bases and J by 1 base. 5'RACE template switching added a universal primer site and UMIs to TCR cDNA. TCRdb re-called the 5' RACE reads with MiXCR, one entry per CDR3 protein. Of roughly 500,000 distinct CDR3 sequences in the sample, around 21% were seen once. The starting material was PBMCs, obtained 15 days after the yellow fever booster vaccination. The J gene is TRBJ2-7, the V gene TRBV20-1; 13 bases line up with TRBD2. This TCR was sampled from a man aged 30-40 years who received the YFV17D yellow fever vaccine. CDR3 protein: CSAPGLAGSYEQYF. Written as DNA, the CDR3 is TGCAGTGCCCCGGGACTAGCGGGATCCTACGAGCAGTACTTC.